The present T cell receptor beta chain was sequenced within a study of CXCR3-negative and CXCR3-positive naive CD8 T cells. In the study overall: The TRB read total, about 150 million, broke down to about 1.5 +/- 0.3 million reads per library.

As to this clonotype: Its antigen is currently unknown.

Notes on the study in general: High diversity, comparable across both naive subsets, contrasted with much lower diversity in memory CD8+ cells. Partially decreased CXCR3 expression was recorded after cryopreservation, and fresh PBMCs were used in most assays. TRB CDR3 hydrophobicity was greater in CXCR3-positive naive cells than in CXCR3-negative naive cells.

Carrying UMI labels, the TRB cDNA libraries were prepared through 5' RACE. Reprocessing the 5' RACE reads, TCRdb reports a single entry for every CDR3 protein and omits DNA. The sample totals 50,000 or so distinct CDR3 sequences; its top ten clones hold 0.55% to 0.6%. The CDR3 has 15 residues. Germline V gene sequence: CDR1 SGHNT, CDR2 YYREEE (reference sequence). The source is a human donor in good health. Some clones in this sample may be carry-over from other donors' samples. The sample consisted of naive CXCR3+ CD8+ T cells from blood. As to subset: CD45RO-CCR7+CD27+CD95- naive CD8+ T cells expressing CXCR3 (TNR3+). The V and J genes are TRBV5-4 and TRBJ2-7; the TCRdb D gene call, TRBD1, has no DNA to confirm it. The CDR3 sequence: CASTPTGTGVYEQYF.